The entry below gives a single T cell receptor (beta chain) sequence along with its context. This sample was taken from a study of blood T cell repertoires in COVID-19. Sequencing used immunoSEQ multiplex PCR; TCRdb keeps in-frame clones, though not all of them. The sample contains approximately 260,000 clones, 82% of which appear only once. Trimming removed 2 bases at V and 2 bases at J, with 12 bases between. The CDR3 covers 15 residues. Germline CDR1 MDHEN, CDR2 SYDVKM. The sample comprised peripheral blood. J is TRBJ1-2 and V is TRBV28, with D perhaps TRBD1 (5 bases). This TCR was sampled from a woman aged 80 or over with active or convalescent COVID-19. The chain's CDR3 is CASSLIQGVNYGYTF. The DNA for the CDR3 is TGTGCCAGCAGTTTAATCCAGGGCGTAAACTATGGCTACACCTTC.